Listed below are T cell receptor beta chains from one sample, sequenced in a study of regulatory T cells in long-lasting Graves disease. TCRdb reprocessed the multiplex PCR reads with MiXCR, giving one entry per CDR3 protein. The sample lists about 400,000 distinct CDR3 sequences, about 20% seen once, with roughly 20% in the top ten. Material: peripheral blood mononuclear cells (PBMCs), obtained when the disease was refractory, from a patient treated with antithyroid drugs. All receptors derive from a female donor with Graves disease. Each CDR3 is given with its conserved first and last residue. D genes are given only for firm matches. Clone size is given for some rows only: seen once, a few or many times, or a class if the clone is expanded.

size | J | V | D | CDR3 | DNA
many | TRBJ2-7 | TRBV6-1 | TRBD1 | CATETGGGEQYF | TGTGCCACCGAGACAGGGGGCGGCGAGCAGTACTTC
few | TRBJ1-5 | TRBV20-1 | . | CSARPSWSQPQHF | TGCAGTGCTAGACCAAGTTGGTCCCAGCCCCAGCATTTT
. | TRBJ1-1 | TRBV29-1 | TRBD1 | CSVKQGFGTEAFF | TGCAGCGTTAAACAGGGGTTCGGCACTGAAGCTTTCTTT
. | TRBJ2-2 | TRBV20-1 | TRBD2 | CSARGWTSATGELFF | TGCAGTGCTAGAGGTTGGACTAGCGCCACCGGGGAGCTGTTTTTT
few | TRBJ1-2 | TRBV7-2 | . | CASSSDQGPVSGYTF | TGTGCCAGCAGCTCGGATCAGGGGCCGGTTAGTGGCTACACCTTC
. | TRBJ2-5 | TRBV25-1 | TRBD2 | CASSEYLAGVQETQYF | TGTGCCAGCAGTGAATATCTAGCGGGAGTACAAGAGACCCAGTACTTC
. | TRBJ2-1 | TRBV4-3 | TRBD1 | CASSQVGQGIMTGQFF | TGCGCCAGCAGCCAAGTCGGACAGGGGATCATGACGGGGCAGTTCTTC
. | TRBJ2-7 | TRBV9 | . | CASSPDLGSSYEQYF | TGTGCCAGCAGCCCAGATCTAGGGTCGTCCTACGAGCAGTACTTC
many | TRBJ2-5 | TRBV7-2 | TRBD2 | CASSPTGTSGRLETQYF | TGTGCCAGCAGCCCGACCGGGACTAGCGGGAGATTGGAGACCCAGTACTTC
. | TRBJ1-1 | TRBV29-1 | TRBD1 | CSVVTGQGVGTEAFF | TGCAGCGTTGTAACCGGACAGGGGGTTGGCACTGAAGCTTTCTTT
many | TRBJ2-2 | TRBV28 | TRBD2 | CASNRLANTGELFF | TGTGCCAGCAACAGACTAGCTAACACCGGGGAGCTGTTTTTT
. | TRBJ1-3 | TRBV4-1 | . | CASSQVGQGPSGNTIYF | TGCGCCAGCAGCCAAGTAGGGCAGGGTCCTTCGGGAAACACCATATATTTT
. | TRBJ1-1 | TRBV19 | . | CASSIDPIITRREAFF | TGTGCCAGTAGTATAGATCCGATCATAACTCGCCGAGAAGCTTTCTTT
. | TRBJ1-1 | TRBV20-1 | TRBD1 | CSARQGAAEAFF | TGCAGTGCTAGACAGGGGGCGGCTGAAGCTTTCTTT
. | TRBJ1-2 | TRBV29-1 | TRBD1 | CSVDPGGGYGYTF | TGCAGCGTGGACCCAGGGGGCGGCTATGGCTACACCTTC
many | TRBJ2-7 | TRBV6-2/TRBV6-3 | . | CASSYGVGRADYEQYF | TGTGCCAGCAGTTACGGGGTAGGCCGAGCGGATTACGAGCAGTACTTC
many | TRBJ2-7 | TRBV5-6 | TRBD1 | CASSLGTGVDEQYF | TGTGCCAGCAGCTTGGGGACAGGTGTGGACGAGCAGTACTTC
few | TRBJ2-7 | TRBV20-1 | . | CSAEVLSDSYEQYF | TGCAGTGCGGAGGTACTCAGTGATTCCTACGAGCAGTACTTC
. | TRBJ2-3 | TRBV10-3 | . | CAIRGGSTDTQYF | TGTGCCATCAGGGGGGGAAGCACAGATACGCAGTATTTT
. | TRBJ2-7 | TRBV9 | TRBD2 | CASSAASGSSYEQYF | TGTGCCAGCAGCGCCGCTAGCGGGAGCTCCTACGAGCAGTACTTC
many | TRBJ2-7 | TRBV27 | TRBD2 | CASSSPGLAGDPHEQYF | TGTGCCAGCAGTTCACCGGGACTAGCGGGAGACCCCCACGAGCAGTACTTC
few | TRBJ1-5 | TRBV19 | TRBD1 | CASSGQAGQPQHF | TGTGCCAGCTCTGGACAGGCCGGACAGCCCCAGCATTTT
. | TRBJ2-5 | TRBV19 | TRBD2 | CASSTLAGPAGTQYF | TGTGCCAGTAGTACCTTAGCGGGTCCGGCGGGGACCCAGTACTTC
many | TRBJ1-6 | TRBV2 | . | CASSGERGNNSPLHF | TGTGCCAGCAGTGGTGAGAGGGGGAATAATTCACCCCTCCACTTT
. | TRBJ2-1 | TRBV5-1 | . | CASSLQGVNEQFF | TGCGCCAGCAGCTTGCAAGGGGTCAATGAGCAGTTCTTC